This entry lists 22 T cell receptor beta chains sequenced from one sample in a study of shared clonotypes between healthy human individuals. The table came from immunoSEQ multiplex PCR; TCRdb's copy has only in-frame clones and leaves some out. The repertoire has about 2.3 million clones, approximately 95% of them found once; the top ten carry about 0.39%. Sequencing was done on a sample of naive CD4+ T cells from PBMCs. Subset in this sample: CD45RA+ positively selected. The receptors here all came from a man between 18 and 29 years old in good health. Some clones in this sample may be carry-over from other donors' samples.

The chain uses TRBV28 and TRBJ2-6; D not resolved. Trimming removed 3 bases at V and 0 bases at J, with 6 bases between. The CDR3 spans 15 residues. CDR1 is MDHEN, CDR2 SYDVKM, per germline. CDR3 protein: CASSFQSSGANVLTF. The DNA for the CDR3 is TGTGCCAGCAGTTTTCAAAGCTCTGGGGCCAACGTCCTGACTTTC.

CDR3 loop: CASSFSGSKYEKLFF. The CDR3 DNA follows: TGTGCCAGCAGTTTTTCCGGGAGCAAGTATGAAAAACTGTTTTTT. The V call is TRBV28, the J call TRBJ1-4, with D uncertain. The CDR3 sequence is 15 residues long. Germline CDR1 is MDHEN and CDR2 is SYDVKM. The ends were cut back, 3 bases at V and 6 bases at J, with 14 bases in the middle. The whole variable domain, filled in from reference TRBV28 and TRBJ1-4, reads DVKVTQSSRYLVKRTGEKVFLECVQDMDHENMFWYRQDPGLGLRLIYFSYDVKMKEKGDIPEGYSVSREKKERFSLILESASTNQTSMYLCASSFSGSKYEKLFFGSGTQLSVL.

The gene calls are TRBV9 and TRBJ1-2; possible D gene TRBD1, 5 bases. Trimming stripped 3 bases from V and 4 bases from J, with 7 bases between. This CDR3 spans 12 amino acids. Germline lookup yields CDR1 SGDLS and CDR2 YYNGEE. CDR3 in amino acids: CASSGGVYGYTF. CDR3 DNA: TGTGCCAGCAGCGGGGGCGTCTATGGCTACACCTTC.

V is TRBV12-5 and J is TRBJ2-2; D tentatively fits TRBD1 or TRBD2 (5 bases each). The CDR3 length is 16 residues. Germline V CDR1 and CDR2: LGHNT, FRNRAP. Trimming pared 0 bases from V and 5 bases from J, leaving 13 bases between. DNA of the CDR3: TGTGCTAGTGGTTTGGTAAAGGGGACGGCAACCGGGGAGCTGTTTTTT. Protein product: CASGLVKGTATGELFF.

V and J are TRBV4-1 and TRBJ1-2; TRBD1 aligns across 9 bases. This CDR3 comprises 14 residues. Germline lookup yields CDR1 MGHRA and CDR2 YSYEKL. J gave up 7 bases and V 3 bases, and 6 bases lay outside the gene matches. CDR3 nucleotides: TGCGCCAGCAGCCAGGGGGGGGACAGGGTTGGCTACACCTTC. Protein: CASSQGGDRVGYTF.

The chain recombines TRBV29-1 with TRBJ2-5; D remains ambiguous. V was pared by 5 bases and J by 5 bases, with 21 bases between. The CDR3 has 15 amino acids. Germline V gene data show CDR1 as SQVTM and CDR2 as ANQGSEA. The CDR3 reads CSVPNASGSDETQYF. DNA of the CDR3: TGCAGCGTTCCGAATGCGTCAGGTTCGGACGAGACCCAGTACTTC.

This clone was observed a single time. CDR3 sequence: CASSPLAGTTDTQYF. DNA for the CDR3: TGTGCCAGCTCACCCCTAGCGGGCACCACAGATACGCAGTATTTT. This chain links TRBV18 with TRBJ2-3; 8 positions agree with TRBD2. CDR3 length: 15 residues. Germline V lookup: CDR1 KGHSH, CDR2 LQKENI. The V gene end was trimmed by 3 bases and the J gene end by 2 bases; junction bases not matched to a gene: 4. The full variable domain, completed using reference TRBV18 and TRBJ2-3, is NAGVMQNPRHLVRRRGQEARLRCSPMKGHSHVYWYRQLPEEGLKFMVYLQKENIIDESGMPKERFSAEFPKEGPSILRIQQVVRGDSAAYFCASSPLAGTTDTQYFGPGTRLTVL.

This clone appeared a single time. The rearrangement links TRBV5-6 to TRBJ2-1, with 9 nucleotides matching TRBD1. Trimming at V came to 3 bases and at J to 2 bases, leaving 3 bases not matched to a gene. Per germline, CDR1 SGHDT and CDR2 YYEEEE. This CDR3 contains 15 residues. CDR3 residues: CASSSGQGTYNEQFF. CDR3 nucleotides: TGTGCCAGCAGCTCCGGACAGGGGACCTACAATGAGCAGTTCTTC.

The chain uses TRBV7-2 and TRBJ2-3; D perhaps matches TRBD1 (7 bases). This CDR3 is built from 16 residues. Trimming pared 1 base from V and 4 bases from J, leaving 15 bases between. Germline values: CDR1 SGHTA, CDR2 FQGNSA. CDR3 sequence (DNA): TGTGCCAGCAGCTTAGGTTCCAGGGGGGTCCCAGATACGCAGTATTTT. Translating it yields CASSLGSRGVPDTQYF.

The chain is built from TRBV7-6 and TRBJ2-2, with a tentative D call TRBD2 (7 bases). V dropped 5 bases and J dropped 6 bases, with 28 bases sitting between them. This CDR3 is built from 19 residues. From germline, CDR1 is SGHVS and CDR2 FNYEAQ. The CDR3 DNA follows: TGTGCCAGCAGCAAGGACAGCCTGGCGGGGGTACTATTCTCCGGGGAGCTGTTTTTT. Protein: CASSKDSLAGVLFSGELFF.

This clone was recorded once. This chain uses TRBV6-5 with TRBJ2-2; D may be TRBD1 or TRBD2 (5 bases each). Germline V gene data show CDR1 as MNHEY and CDR2 as SVGAGI. V was pared by 4 bases and J by 4 bases, with 16 bases between. The length of the CDR3 is 16 residues. This chain's CDR3 is CASSSVGADSTGELFF. CDR3 coding DNA: TGTGCCAGCAGTTCCGTTGGGGCGGACTCCACCGGGGAGCTGTTTTTT.

V is TRBV18 and J is TRBJ1-5; D gene unclear. The CDR3 covers 16 residues. Trimming shortened V by 1 base and J by 0 bases, and 10 bases separated the two germline ends. Germline V gene data show CDR1 as KGHSH and CDR2 as LQKENI. CDR3 residues: CASSPQRPNSNQPQHF. CDR3 DNA sequence: TGTGCCAGCTCACCACAGAGGCCAAATAGCAATCAGCCCCAGCATTTT.

The chain couples TRBV28 to TRBJ1-1, with TRBD1 as a possible D gene (6 bases). Germline loops: CDR1 MDHEN, CDR2 SYDVKM. V lost 5 bases and J 4 bases, leaving 14 bases between the germline ends. The CDR3 sequence is 14 residues long. The CDR3 protein is CASSTSGVATEAFF. In DNA, the CDR3 is TGTGCCAGCAGTACATCAGGGGTGGCCACTGAAGCTTTCTTT.

This clone has only a few counts. The rearrangement links TRBV6-1 to TRBJ1-1, with 10 bases matching TRBD1. In germline, CDR1 is MNHNS, CDR2 SASEGT. The CDR3 totals 14 residues. The junction had 5 bases not matched to a gene; V was cut back by 6 bases and J by 4 bases. The CDR3 coding sequence is TGTGCCAGCAGCCGGGACAGGGGTGCCACTGAAGCTTTCTTT. Translating gives CASSRDRGATEAFF.

The V gene is TRBV5-1, the J gene TRBJ2-2, with a possible D match to TRBD2 (6 bases). CDR3 size: 16 residues. The V gene lost 7 bases and the J gene lost 1 base, with 17 bases spanning the gap. Per germline, CDR1 SGHRS and CDR2 YFSETQ. The CDR3 coding sequence is TGCGCCAGCTCGCCGGGGCTAGCGTTGAACACCGGGGAGCTGTTTTTT. Residues: CASSPGLALNTGELFF.

The sample holds one count of this clone. Other DNA sequences in this sample translate to the same CDR3. V and J are TRBV9 and TRBJ2-3; no clear D. CDR3 length: 13 residues. Germline V gives CDR1 SGDLS, CDR2 YYNGEE. V lost 0 bases and J 4 bases, leaving 6 bases between the germline ends. CDR3 loop: CASSVGVPDTQYF. CDR3 DNA: TGTGCCAGCAGCGTAGGTGTGCCAGATACGCAGTATTTT.

This clone was detected once. Other DNA sequences within the sample encode an identical CDR3. The rearrangement joins TRBV5-4 to TRBJ2-1; D is uncertain. The CDR3 runs 12 residues. The V end lost 0 bases, the J end lost 7 bases, and 5 bases lay between the germline ends. Germline V gene data show CDR1 as SGHNT and CDR2 as YYREEE (reference sequence). The CDR3 DNA sequence: TGTGCCAGCAGCTTGGATAGAAATGAGCAGTTCTTC. This encodes CASSLDRNEQFF.

V gene TRBV6-1 combines with J gene TRBJ2-7, with D perhaps matching TRBD1 (5 bases). The CDR3 has 13 amino acids. Germline V CDR1 and CDR2: MNHNS, SASEGT. The V gene lost 7 bases and the J gene lost 3 bases, with 13 bases spanning the gap. CDR3 sequence reads: CASTWGRNYEQYF. Here the CDR3 DNA reads TGTGCCAGCACTTGGGGCCGAAACTACGAGCAGTACTTC.

The V call is TRBV9, the J call TRBJ2-1; 7 bases are shared with TRBD2. The V segment lost 4 bases and the J segment 5 bases; nucleotides outside the gene matches: 12. Germline lookup yields CDR1 SGDLS and CDR2 YYNGEE. The CDR3 consists of 16 residues. The CDR3 protein is CASSPRLRETNNEQFF. CDR3 sequence (DNA): TGTGCCAGCAGCCCCCGCCTGCGGGAGACAAACAATGAGCAGTTCTTC.

The V call is TRBV6-1, the J call TRBJ2-7, with 7 bases aligning to TRBD2. CDR1 and CDR2 from the germline V gene are MNHNS and SASEGT. CDR3 length equals 15 residues. With 4 bases clipped from V and 6 bases from J, the junction kept 12 bases outside the gene matches. The CDR3 is CASSVLTTGEGEQYF. The CDR3 nucleotides are TGTGCCAGCAGTGTTCTGACGACGGGGGAGGGCGAGCAGTACTTC.

The chain links TRBV7-6 to TRBJ2-3; 8 nucleotides align to TRBD2. Germline V CDR1 and CDR2: SGHVS, FNYEAQ. Trimming at V came to 5 bases and at J to 5 bases, leaving 9 bases not matched to a gene. The CDR3 contains 15 residues. CDR3: CASSTLAGRGDTQYF. The CDR3 nucleotides read TGTGCCAGCAGCACCCTAGCGGGTCGGGGAGATACGCAGTATTTT.

The chain carries TRBV9 and TRBJ1-2; D might be TRBD1 (6 bases). The ends were cut back, 3 bases at V and 4 bases at J, with 13 bases in the middle. The CDR3 is made up of 14 amino acids. Germline lookup yields CDR1 SGDLS and CDR2 YYNGEE. The CDR3 spells CASSETGTTYGYTF. For the CDR3, the DNA is TGTGCCAGCAGCGAAACCGGGACAACCTATGGCTACACCTTC.